The subject of this entry is one TCR beta chain. This clonotype occurred a few times. It lacks a known antigen. No per-base quality is available; no much larger clone lies one base away. Taken from the germline V gene, the CDR1 and CDR2 loops are KGHSH and LQKENI. From the cysteine up to the phenylalanine, the CDR3 has a length of 15 residues. The read is trimmed to its CDR3 DNA, 45 bases read in frame from base 1. The junction shows trimming of 1 base on V and 0 bases on J, plus 9 bases between the germline ends. The time point label for this specimen denotes: persistent/refractory GD, antithyroid drugs over 5 years with positive TRAb. For both TCR sequencing and RNA sequencing, RNA was extracted from PBMCs in TRIzol. Graves' disease was diagnosed according to American Thyroid Association guidelines. Recruitment of patients was carried out at an endocrinology department in Xi'an, China. From each patient, around 9 milliliters of peripheral blood was collected into an EDTA anticoagulant tube. Ficoll Paque Plus density gradient separation was used to isolate PBMCs, and no further T cell sorting was done. An Agilent 2100 Bioanalyzer and agarose gel were used to assess RNA quality, and a NanoDrop 2000 was used to measure RNA concentration.

This record belongs to a study of regulatory T cells in long-lasting Graves disease (dated by TCRdb to the early 2020s). Background on the whole study: To count as having persistent Graves' disease, a patient had to have received antithyroid drug treatment for over 5 years with TSH receptor autoantibodies remaining persistently positive. In the clinical cohort, patients with persistent Graves' disease had used antithyroid drugs for an average of roughly ten years. A total of around 35 samples underwent TCR sequencing, from about 13 patients with persistent Graves' disease and some 20 patients with newly diagnosed Graves' disease. The study was registered as a clinical trial and conducted in China. Patients with persistent Graves' disease were compared with patients with newly diagnosed Graves' disease using TCR sequencing and RNA sequencing of peripheral blood.

The library came from multiplex PCR. Sequencing used an Illumina HiSeq 4000. CDR3 regions were amplified by Arm-PCR with iRepertoire HTBI primers to construct TCR beta libraries. Gel purification was performed on PCR products prior to sequencing. On the study's bioinformatics: Gene usage analysis of CDR3 amino acid clonotypes relied on the approximately 62 TRBV and over 13 TRBJ segments identified across samples. COPE and FqMerger were used to merge the filtered high-quality paired reads into contigs. BLAST was used to align contigs to IMGT TRBV, TRBD and TRBJ reference genes, and CDR3 was defined according to IMGT. Highly expanded clones were defined as clonotypes with a frequency above 0.1%. Shannon entropy served as the measure of repertoire diversity, while the Gini coefficient captured V-J evenness. A clonotype found in more than one individual was treated as public. TCRdb took the public reads, trimmed them with fastp at Q25, ran MiXCR for clone calling and kept in-frame beta chains. Under each unique CDR3 protein, matching rows form one entry showing the most common genes and DNA. TCRdb's processing, not the authors', yielded these V and J calls. In all, the sample holds approximately 440,000 distinct CDR3 sequences, and about a quarter of those were seen once. The top ten clonotypes cover about a quarter of the sample.

The research as a whole found: The small sample size was acknowledged by the authors as a limitation that may reduce accuracy. TRBV28, TRBJ1-2 and TRBJ2-5 were preferentially used in persistent disease, while TRBV20-1 and TRBJ2-1 were favored in newly diagnosed disease. A larger number of public clonotypes was shared among persistent patients (around 3,000) than among newly diagnosed patients (around 890). Only the TCR beta chain was sequenced and analyzed. Compared with newly diagnosed patients, persistent Graves' disease patients had lower TCR Shannon entropy and fewer highly expanded clones, which suggests clonal expansion. The study examined only peripheral blood because the primary lesion, thyroid tissue, could not be accessed.

The sequencing here drew on peripheral blood mononuclear cells (PBMCs), taken when the disease was refractory, from a patient treated with antithyroid drugs. The clonotype comes from a female donor with Graves disease. The chain was built from TRBV18 and TRBJ1-1, with no confidently assigned D gene. The CDR3 reads CASSPLAHLNTEAFF. At the DNA level, the sequence is TGTGCCAGCTCACCACTAGCACACTTGAACACTGAAGCTTTCTTT. Where the CDR3 stops, the reference TRBV18 and TRBJ1-1 genes take over; the full variable domain is NAGVMQNPRHLVRRRGQEARLRCSPMKGHSHVYWYRQLPEEGLKFMVYLQKENIIDESGMPKERFSAEFPKEGPSILRIQQVVRGDSAAYFCASSPLAHLNTEAFFGQGTRLTVV.